A selection of T cell receptor beta chains follows, all from one sample in a study of blood T cell repertoires in COVID-19. Generated by immunoSEQ multiplex PCR, the TCRdb table keeps only in-frame clones and is missing some. The sample yields 70,000 or so clones, 86% seen once. The sample comprised peripheral blood. The receptors originated from a man aged 30 to 45 with acute or convalescent COVID-19. CDR3s leave out the opening cysteine and the closing phenylalanine or tryptophan. A D gene is named only where the DNA matches it firmly.

d_call: .
j_call: TRBJ1-1
v_call: TRBV7-8
cdr3_aa: ASSTTTQRAF

d_call: .
j_call: TRBJ1-2
v_call: TRBV9
cdr3_aa: ASSVVEGGVYGYT

d_call: TRBD1
j_call: TRBJ1-1
v_call: TRBV7-8
cdr3_aa: ASSPDRGMNTEAF

d_call: TRBD2
j_call: TRBJ2-4
v_call: TRBV13
cdr3_aa: ASSPGRGDIQY

d_call: TRBD1
j_call: TRBJ1-1
v_call: TRBV19
cdr3_aa: ASSKGLTGGVGTEAF

d_call: .
j_call: TRBJ1-1
v_call: TRBV10-3
cdr3_aa: AISVLKGEGEAF

d_call: .
j_call: TRBJ1-5
v_call: TRBV12-5
cdr3_aa: ASGTREGNQPQH

d_call: .
j_call: TRBJ2-3
v_call: TRBV18
cdr3_aa: ASSPDRGYFPSTDTQY

d_call: .
j_call: TRBJ1-6
v_call: TRBV5-8
cdr3_aa: ASSLAQGSPLH

d_call: .
j_call: TRBJ1-1
v_call: TRBV12-3/TRBV12-4
cdr3_aa: ASSLSGDTEAF

d_call: .
j_call: TRBJ1-2
v_call: TRBV28
cdr3_aa: ASSFPGTRTYGYT

d_call: .
j_call: TRBJ1-5
v_call: TRBV4-3
cdr3_aa: ASSQGGASWEPQH

d_call: TRBD1
j_call: TRBJ2-1
v_call: TRBV6-1
cdr3_aa: ASSATRGRTYNEQF

d_call: TRBD1
j_call: TRBJ1-3
v_call: TRBV6-6
cdr3_aa: ASSYPRDRRNTIY

d_call: TRBD1
j_call: TRBJ1-2
v_call: TRBV19
cdr3_aa: ASSKGQGGYGYT

d_call: TRBD1
j_call: TRBJ1-1
v_call: TRBV7-6
cdr3_aa: ASSLRQTGSFNTEAF

d_call: TRBD1
j_call: TRBJ2-1
v_call: TRBV4-1
cdr3_aa: ASSRFGDSYNEQF

d_call: TRBD1
j_call: TRBJ1-1
v_call: TRBV5-1
cdr3_aa: ASSRGQGAEAF

d_call: .
j_call: TRBJ2-5
v_call: TRBV4-1
cdr3_aa: ASSQGSRYETQY

d_call: TRBD1
j_call: TRBJ1-6
v_call: TRBV9
cdr3_aa: ASSEGTGGRSYNSPLH

d_call: .
j_call: TRBJ1-2
v_call: TRBV9
cdr3_aa: ASSAGGYGYT

d_call: TRBD1
j_call: TRBJ2-7
v_call: TRBV20-1
cdr3_aa: SAAGGYEQY

d_call: TRBD1
j_call: TRBJ1-1
v_call: TRBV3-1/TRBV3-2
cdr3_aa: ASSNRGNTEAF

d_call: .
j_call: TRBJ1-5
v_call: TRBV24-1
cdr3_aa: ATSDFLGQHQPQH

d_call: .
j_call: TRBJ2-1
v_call: TRBV5-1
cdr3_aa: ASSLTVRRPPHEQF

d_call: TRBD2
j_call: TRBJ2-7
v_call: TRBV11-1
cdr3_aa: ASSYLLAGRDEQY

d_call: TRBD2
j_call: TRBJ2-7
v_call: TRBV10-3
cdr3_aa: AISEVAGRTYEQY